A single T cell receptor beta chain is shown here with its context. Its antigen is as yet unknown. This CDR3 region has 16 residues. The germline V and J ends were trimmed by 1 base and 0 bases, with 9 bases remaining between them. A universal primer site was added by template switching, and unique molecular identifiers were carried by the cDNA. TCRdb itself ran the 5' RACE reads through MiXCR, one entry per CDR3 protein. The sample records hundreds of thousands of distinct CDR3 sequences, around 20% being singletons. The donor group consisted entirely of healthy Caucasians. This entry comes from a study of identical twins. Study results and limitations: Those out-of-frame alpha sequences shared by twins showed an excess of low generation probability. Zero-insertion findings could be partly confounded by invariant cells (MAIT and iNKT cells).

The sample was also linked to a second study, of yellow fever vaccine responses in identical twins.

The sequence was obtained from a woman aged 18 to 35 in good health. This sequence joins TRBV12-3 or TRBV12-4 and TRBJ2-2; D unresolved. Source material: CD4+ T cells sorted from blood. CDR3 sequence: CASSLGRRSNTGELFF. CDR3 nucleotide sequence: TGTGCCAGCAGTTTAGGTCGGCGTTCGAACACCGGGGAGCTGTTTTTT.